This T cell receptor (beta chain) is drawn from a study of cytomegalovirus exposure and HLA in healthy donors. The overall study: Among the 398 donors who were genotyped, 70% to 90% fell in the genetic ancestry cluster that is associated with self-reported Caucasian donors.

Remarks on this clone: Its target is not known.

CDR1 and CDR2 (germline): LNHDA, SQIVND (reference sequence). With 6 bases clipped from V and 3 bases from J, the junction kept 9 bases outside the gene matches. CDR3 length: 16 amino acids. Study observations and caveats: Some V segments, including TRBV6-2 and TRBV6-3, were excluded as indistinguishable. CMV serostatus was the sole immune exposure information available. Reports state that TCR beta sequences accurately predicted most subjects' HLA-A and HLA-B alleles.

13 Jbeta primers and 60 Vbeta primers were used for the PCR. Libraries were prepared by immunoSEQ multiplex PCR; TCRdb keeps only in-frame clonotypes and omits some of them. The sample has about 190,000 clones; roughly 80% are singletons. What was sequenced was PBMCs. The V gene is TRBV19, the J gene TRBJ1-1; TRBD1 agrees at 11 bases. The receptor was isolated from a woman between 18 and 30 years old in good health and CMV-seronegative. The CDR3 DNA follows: TGTGCCAGTAGGCGGCGGGACAGGGGGGCTTACACTGAAGCTTTCTTT. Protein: CASRRRDRGAYTEAFF.